These 17 T cell receptor beta chains share one sample of origin, sequenced in a study of T cells in Graves' hyperthyroidism and ophthalmopathy (dated by TCRdb to the late 2010s). The library relied on multiplex PCR. The sequencer listed for this sample is Illumina HiSeq 2000. The TCR beta CDR3 regions were amplified from RNA transcripts. For the first round of RT-PCR on the TCR CDR3, the HTBI primer set was used together with the Qiagen OneStep RT-PCR kit. TCRdb itself trimmed the public reads at Q25 with fastp, ran MiXCR and retained productive beta chains. Rows are unified per CDR3 protein, each entry keeping the most common DNA and genes. For this sample the table gives hundreds of thousands of distinct CDR3 sequences, of which 15% to 20% were detected only once. The top ten clonotypes cover around 50% of the sample. Sequencing used blood. The receptors originated from a man in his forties with Graves' ophthalmopathy.

The rearrangement uses TRBV30 and TRBJ2-7; D possibly corresponds to TRBD2 (5 bases). V gave up 5 bases and J gave up 4 bases, with 12 bases separating them. The V gene's germline CDR1 is GTSNPN and CDR2 SVGIG (reference sequence). The CDR3 runs 12 residues. CDR3 protein: CAWGLTSYEQYF. Here the CDR3 DNA reads TGTGCCTGGGGTCTTACTAGTTACGAGCAGTACTTC.

This chain joins TRBV27 and TRBJ1-1; D is unresolved. The ends were cut back, 5 bases at V and 4 bases at J, with 14 bases in the middle. The CDR3 is made up of 14 amino acids. In germline, CDR1 is MNHEY, CDR2 SMNVEV (reference sequence). This chain's CDR3 is CASSNMRAGTEAFF. CDR3 nucleotides: TGTGCCAGCAGTAACATGAGGGCCGGCACTGAAGCTTTCTTT.

This clonotype has a handful of counts. V is TRBV20-1 and J is TRBJ1-4; D unclear. CDR1 is DFQATT, CDR2 SNEGSKA, per germline (reference sequence). The CDR3 is 12 residues long. V lost 3 bases, J lost 7 bases, and 9 bases lay in between. The CDR3 DNA reads as TGCAGTGCTAGGTGGGGTAGTGAAAAACTGTTTTTT. Its translation is CSARWGSEKLFF.

This rearrangement joins TRBV7-9 to TRBJ1-2; no reliable D call. This CDR3 spans 14 amino acids. V lost 1 base and J lost 3, with 9 bases in between. Germline lookup yields CDR1 SEHNR and CDR2 FQNEAQ (reference sequence). CDR3 bases: TGTGCCAGCAGCTTAGAATACAGCGACTATGGCTACACCTTC. Translation: CASSLEYSDYGYTF. The variable domain in full, completed from reference TRBV7-9 and TRBJ1-2, reads DTGVSQNPRHKITKRGQNVTFRCDPISEHNRLYWYRQTLGQGPEFLTYFQNEAQLEKSRLLSDRFSAERPKGSFSTLEIQRTEQGDSAMYLCASSLEYSDYGYTFGSGTRLTVV.

In its sample, this clonotype was seen once. The V call is TRBV5-1, the J call TRBJ1-1; D call uncertain. The CDR3 consists of 13 residues. Germline V gene data show CDR1 as SGHRS and CDR2 as YFSETQ. V was shortened by 4 bases and J by 4 bases, with 11 bases between the two germline ends. The CDR3 nucleotides read TGCGCCAGCAGCCCGACAACGGCCACTGAAGCTTTCTTT. This gives the protein CASSPTTATEAFF.

This clonotype has a handful of counts. V gene TRBV7-2 combines with J gene TRBJ2-2; no clear D. Looked up from germline, CDR1 is SGHTA and CDR2 is FQGNSA. The CDR3 is 13 amino acids. Trimming took off 5 bases at V and 6 bases at J, with 10 bases between the two ends. The chain's CDR3 is CASSQLTPGELFF. The CDR3 nucleotides read TGTGCCAGCAGCCAGTTAACTCCCGGGGAGCTGTTTTTT. Full variable domain (missing parts from reference TRBV7-2 and TRBJ2-2): GAGVSQSPSNKVTEKGKDVELRCDPISGHTALYWYRQSLGQGLEFLIYFQGNSAPDKSGLPSDRFSAERTGGSVSTLTIQRTQQEDSAVYLCASSQLTPGELFFGEGSRLTVL.

This clonotype showed up just a few times. The chain couples TRBV14 to TRBJ2-7; D is ambiguous. CDR1 and CDR2 from the germline V gene are SGHDN and FVKESK. The ends were cut back, 4 bases at V and 8 bases at J, with 15 bases in the middle. The CDR3 has 13 amino acids. The CDR3 reads CASSLRTDSKQYF. The CDR3 DNA reads TGTGCCAGCAGCCTCAGGACGGATTCGAAGCAGTACTTC.

This clonotype has ten or more counts. The chain joins TRBV27 to TRBJ1-2, with 10 bases identical to TRBD1. V lost 6 bases to trimming and J lost 7 bases; unmatched junction nucleotides: 8. The CDR3 extends over 14 amino acids. The germline V gene encodes CDR1 MNHEY and CDR2 SMNVEV (reference sequence). As DNA, the CDR3 is TGTGCCAGCAGGCCCTTTGACAGGGGGCTTGGCTACACCTTC. Translated: CASRPFDRGLGYTF.

This clonotype occurred a few times. The chain links TRBV7-6 to TRBJ1-1; tentatively, D is TRBD1 (5 bases). CDR3 length: 14 amino acids. Trimming stripped 0 bases from V and 6 bases from J, with 11 bases between. CDR1 is SGHVS, CDR2 FNYEAQ, per germline. This CDR3 is CASSLAWGRAEAFF. CDR3 bases: TGTGCCAGCAGCTTAGCGTGGGGCCGGGCTGAAGCTTTCTTT.

This clonotype was counted ten times or more. The chain recombines TRBV12-3 or TRBV12-4 with TRBJ1-3; D possibly corresponds to TRBD1 (6 bases). V was trimmed by 5 bases and J by 8 bases, leaving 13 bases between them. The CDR3 spans 13 residues. The CDR3 coding sequence is TGTGCCAGCAGTCAGGACAGCGGGGACACCATATATTTT. The encoded protein is CASSQDSGDTIYF.

This clonotype came up once. This chain uses TRBV19 with TRBJ2-3; 9 bases fit TRBD2. This CDR3 comprises 20 residues. With 0 bases clipped from V and 4 bases from J, the junction kept 17 bases outside the gene matches. CDR1 and CDR2 (germline): LNHDA, SQIVND (reference sequence). The CDR3 DNA follows: TGTGCCAGTAGTATAGATCGACTCGCAGCCCATAGCGGGAGTTCAGATACGCAGTATTTT. It is translated as CASSIDRLAAHSGSSDTQYF.

This chain links TRBV3-1 with TRBJ2-3; D is uncertain. Deletions cut 0 bases from V and 2 bases from J, with 3 bases between. The germline gives CDR1 LGHDT, CDR2 YNNKEL (reference sequence). The CDR3 sequence is 13 residues long. The CDR3 nucleotides read TGTGCCAGCAGCCAAGAAGACACAGATACGCAGTATTTT. Amino acid sequence: CASSQEDTDTQYF.

The chain has TRBV20-1 and TRBJ2-7, with 7 bases that match TRBD2. Trimming cost V 3 bases and J 7 bases; bases outside gene matches: 3. The CDR3 runs to 11 residues. CDR1 and CDR2 (germline): DFQATT, SNEGSKA (reference sequence). CDR3 loop: CSARREFEQYF. For the CDR3, the DNA is TGCAGTGCTAGGCGGGAGTTTGAGCAGTACTTC.

With respect to this clonotype: The conserved final phenylalanine or tryptophan is absent from the CDR3, which likely points to a read error. The genes are TRBV19 and TRBJ2-7; D is tentatively TRBD1 or TRBD2 (6 bases each). The CDR3 extends over 13 amino acids. Trimming cost V 4 bases and J 3 bases, with 10 bases left between them. Per germline, CDR1 LNHDA and CDR2 SQIVND (reference sequence). CDR3 sequence reads: CASSRGALYEQYL. The CDR3 DNA reads TGTGCCAGTAGTAGGGGGGCGCTCTACGAGCAGTACCTC.

This clonotype was observed at least ten times. The J gene is TRBJ1-1, the V gene TRBV18; D is ambiguous. V lost 2 bases and J lost 7, with 11 bases in between. The V gene's germline CDR1 is KGHSH and CDR2 LQKENI. This CDR3 comprises 13 residues. CDR3 sequence: CASSPGGNLEAFF. DNA for the CDR3: TGTGCCAGCTCACCAGGTGGAAACCTTGAAGCTTTCTTT.

This clonotype appeared many times. The V gene is TRBV5-1, the J gene TRBJ1-1; 7 bases are a match to TRBD1. The CDR3 contains 16 residues. With V trimmed by 5 bases and J by 1 base, 11 bases remained unmatched. Germline CDR1 reads SGHRS; CDR2 reads YFSETQ. This CDR3 reads CASSFTTRGGNTEAFF. CDR3 DNA: TGCGCCAGCAGTTTTACCACCAGGGGGGGGAACACTGAAGCTTTCTTT.

V and J are TRBV9 and TRBJ1-6, with a weak D call TRBD1 (6 bases). Germline CDR1 reads SGDLS; CDR2 reads YYNGEE. The CDR3 has 14 amino acids. V was shortened by 4 bases and J by 8 bases, with 13 bases between the two germline ends. The CDR3 DNA follows: TGTGCCAGCAGCCCCAGGGGCCCCGATTCACCCCTCCACTTT. This encodes CASSPRGPDSPLHF.